A single sample gave rise to the 15 T cell receptor beta chains below, sequenced in a study of T cells in Graves' hyperthyroidism and ophthalmopathy. Using RNA transcripts as the source, TCR beta CDR3 regions were amplified. In the first-round RT-PCR of the TCR CDR3, the HTBI primer set was used. A single record per CDR3 protein comes from TCRdb applying MiXCR to the multiplex PCR reads. The table has some 460,000 distinct CDR3 sequences, around 14% seen once; the top ten hold about 7.7%. The sequencing input was blood. All receptors come from a woman younger than 35 with Graves' hyperthyroidism.

This clonotype has at least ten counts. J is TRBJ2-7 and V is TRBV6-5, with a possible D match to TRBD2 (6 bases). Germline assignment: CDR1 MNHEY and CDR2 SVGAGI. Deletions cut 0 bases from V and 1 base from J, with 13 bases between. The CDR3 runs to 16 residues. CDR3 in DNA: TGTGCCAGCAGTTACTCGAGGGCTAGCGCGTCCTACGAGCAGTACTTC. Its translation: CASSYSRASASYEQYF.

The gene calls are TRBV4-1 and TRBJ2-5; D not certain. Trimming took off 1 base at V and 5 bases at J, with 17 bases between the two ends. Germline V gene data show CDR1 as MGHRA and CDR2 as YSYEKL. There are 16 residues in the CDR3. CDR3: CASSQGQDPRTETQYF. CDR3 DNA sequence: TGCGCCAGCAGCCAAGGGCAGGACCCTCGGACGGAGACCCAGTACTTC.

The table lists this clonotype with a few counts. The V and J genes are TRBV28 and TRBJ1-3; 10 positions agree with TRBD1. The length of the CDR3 is 17 residues. Germline-derived CDR1 and CDR2 are MDHEN and SYDVKM. The ends lost 6 bases at V and 4 bases at J; junction bases unmatched: 12. CDR3 nucleotides: TGTGCCAGCAGCTGGGGGGACAGGGGTTTCTCAGGAAACACCATATATTTT. Protein sequence: CASSWGDRGFSGNTIYF.

This rearrangement joins TRBV5-1 to TRBJ2-7; TRBD1 is a possible D gene (6 bases). The CDR3 totals 14 residues. V was trimmed by 4 bases and J by 5 bases, leaving 16 bases between them. The germline V gene has CDR1 SGHRS and CDR2 YFSETQ. The CDR3 coding sequence is TGCGCCAGCAGCGGCGAGGCAGGGGTCAACGAGCAGTACTTC. Translated, it gives CASSGEAGVNEQYF.

In nucleotides, the CDR3 is TGTGCCAGCAGTGAGGATAGGGGAGCAGATACGCAGTATTTT. It yields the protein CASSEDRGADTQYF. V and J are TRBV25-1 and TRBJ2-3, with D perhaps being TRBD1 or TRBD2 (5 bases each). The ends were cut back, 3 bases at V and 4 bases at J, with 11 bases in the middle. Germline lookup yields CDR1 MGHDK and CDR2 SYGVNS. The CDR3 is made up of 14 amino acids.

With regard to this clonotype: A much more abundant neighbour one base away suggests this may be a read error. The chain carries TRBV7-2 and TRBJ2-1; no reliable D call. Germline V gives CDR1 SGHTA, CDR2 FQGNSA. The CDR3 spans 15 residues. CDR3 amino acids: CASSSRLEAYNEQSF. The CDR3 DNA follows: TGTGCCAGCAGTTCTAGACTCGAGGCCTACAATGAGCAGTCCTTC. Looking up the rest from reference TRBV7-2 and TRBJ2-1 gives the full variable domain: GAGVSQSPSNKVTEKGKDVELRCDPISGHTALYWYRQSLGQGLEFLIYFQGNSAPDKSGLPSDRFSAERTGGSVSTLTIQRTQQEDSAVYLCASSSRLEAYNEQSFGPGTRLTVL.

Ten or more counts support this clonotype. The J gene is TRBJ2-3, the V gene TRBV9; D is possibly TRBD2 (5 bases). CDR3 length: 14 amino acids. Germline lookup yields CDR1 SGDLS and CDR2 YYNGEE. V was trimmed by 4 bases and J by 2 bases, leaving 11 bases between them. CDR3 DNA: TGTGCCAGCAGCCCGCTCGGGGTCACAGATACGCAGTATTTT. This codes for CASSPLGVTDTQYF. The entire variable domain, with the rest obtained from reference TRBV9 and TRBJ2-3, is as follows: DSGVTQTPKHLITATGQRVTLRCSPRSGDLSVYWYQQSLDQGLQFLIQYYNGEERAKGNILERFSAQQFPDLHSELNLSSLELGDSALYFCASSPLGVTDTQYFGPGTRLTVL.

This clonotype came up a few times. One end of the junction is discordant with germline, which a read error may explain. The chain joins TRBV24-1 to TRBJ2-5; D may be TRBD1 (5 bases). CDR1 is KGHDR and CDR2 is SFDVKD in the germline V gene. CDR3 length: 15 amino acids. CDR3 nucleotide sequence: TGTGCCACCAGTGTTTTGATCCAGGGCCAAGAGACCCAGTACTTC. Amino acids: CATSVLIQGQETQYF.

This clonotype was seen ten or more times. The chain joins TRBV2 to TRBJ1-4; D ambiguous. This CDR3 is 14 amino acids long. V was pared by 4 bases and J by 8 bases, with 14 bases between. CDR1 and CDR2 from the germline V gene are SNHLY and FYNNEI. The CDR3 DNA reads TGTGCCAGCAGTGCCGCGGGCCCACGGGAAAAACTGTTTTTT. Translating it yields CASSAAGPREKLFF. Full variable domain (remainder filled in from reference TRBV2 and TRBJ1-4): EPEVTQTPSHQVTQMGQEVILRCVPISNHLYFYWYRQILGQKVEFLVSFYNNEISEKSEIFDDQFSVERPDGSNFTLKIRSTKLEDSAMYFCASSAAGPREKLFFGSGTQLSVL.

On this clonotype: Mismatch with germline at one junction end may stem from a read error. The chain joins TRBV27 to TRBJ1-2; D not certain. CDR3 length: 13 amino acids. Germline lookup yields CDR1 MNHEY and CDR2 SMNVEV (reference sequence). CDR3 sequence (DNA): TGTGTCAGCAGTTTAGGCCTCACCTATGGCTACACCTTC. Protein: CVSSLGLTYGYTF.

The chain has TRBV12-3 or TRBV12-4 and TRBJ2-3; 9 bases are a match to TRBD2. The ends lost 4 bases at V and 3 bases at J; junction bases unmatched: 5. CDR3 length: 15 amino acids. Here the CDR3 DNA reads TGTGCCAGCAGTTCCCTAGCGGGGATAACAGATACGCAGTATTTT. Amino acid sequence: CASSSLAGITDTQYF.

At least ten counts were recorded for this clonotype. The V gene is TRBV6-4, the J gene TRBJ2-3; 9 positions match TRBD2. This CDR3 has 15 amino acids. The ends lost 5 bases at V and 3 bases at J; junction bases unmatched: 6. Germline V gene data show CDR1 as MRHNA and CDR2 as SNTAGT. The CDR3 spells CASSQAGGGTDTQYF. The CDR3, as DNA: TGTGCCAGCAGTCAAGCGGGAGGAGGAACAGATACGCAGTATTTT.

In this sample, this clonotype turned up a few times. J is TRBJ2-7 and V is TRBV12-3 or TRBV12-4, with 9 nucleotides matching TRBD2. CDR3 size: 14 residues. The junction had 6 bases not matched to a gene; V was cut back by 6 bases and J by 3 bases. For the CDR3, the DNA is TGTGCCAGCAGCGACCTAGCGGGACTCTACGAGCAGTACTTC. Its protein is CASSDLAGLYEQYF.

This clonotype came up many times. The chain carries TRBV11-1 and TRBJ2-1, with TRBD2 identical over 8 bases. The CDR3 covers 15 residues. Germline V CDR1 and CDR2: SGHAT, FQDESV (reference sequence). V shed 5 bases and J 3 bases; nucleotides not matched to a gene: 6. The CDR3 nucleotides read TGTGCCAGCAGCAACATAGCGGGGTTCTACAATGAGCAGTTCTTC. It is translated as CASSNIAGFYNEQFF.

This clonotype was observed many times. The rearrangement links TRBV4-1 to TRBJ1-5; D possibly corresponds to TRBD1 (6 bases). The germline V and J ends were trimmed by 3 bases and 0 bases, with 9 bases remaining between them. Germline V CDR1 and CDR2: MGHRA, YSYEKL. The CDR3 has 15 amino acids. The DNA for the CDR3 is TGCGCCAGCAGCCAGCACAGGGATAGCAATCAGCCCCAGCATTTT. Protein product: CASSQHRDSNQPQHF.